These T cell receptor beta chains were read from a single sample in a study of neurological immune-mediated disorders. MiXCR was run by TCRdb on the 5' RACE reads, yielding one entry per CDR3 protein. The repertoire has about 80,000 distinct CDR3 sequences, roughly 4.8% of them found once; the top ten carry 2% to 2.5%. Sequencing was performed on PBMCs. These receptors originate from a young woman with multiple sclerosis. Each CDR3 is given with its conserved first and last residue. D genes are given only for firm matches. Expanded clones are given a class, and other clones once, few, many or no size at all.

D gene | J gene | clone size | V gene | CDR3 DNA | CDR3 protein
- | TRBJ2-3 | many | TRBV5-1 | TGCGCCAGCAGCTTGGCCACGGGGGTTGCAGATACGCAGTATTTT | CASSLATGVADTQYF
- | TRBJ2-3 | - | TRBV5-1 | TGCGCCAGCAGCGTTACAAGGGGCACAGATACGCAGTATTTT | CASSVTRGTDTQYF
- | TRBJ2-1 | many | TRBV20-1 | TGCAGTGCTAGAGAGGAAGGGACCGAGCAGTTCTTC | CSAREEGTEQFF
- | TRBJ2-5 | many | TRBV28 | TGTGCCAGCAGTTGGTCGTCAGGGAAACAAGAGACCCAGTACTTC | CASSWSSGKQETQYF
- | TRBJ1-2 | few | TRBV20-1 | TGCAGTGACACGAGAAAGGTGGCGGGCGGCTACACCTTC | CSDTRKVAGGYTF
TRBD2 | TRBJ2-1 | - | TRBV20-1 | TGCAGTGTTCTACCCCCGGCACTAGCGACCAAAAGGCGGAATGAGCAGTTCTTC | CSVLPPALATKRRNEQFF
TRBD2 | TRBJ2-3 | - | TRBV2 | TGTGCCAGCTCTCGTCTGAGGACTAGCGGGGAGCGTCCTAGCACAGATACGCAGTATTTT | CASSRLRTSGERPSTDTQYF
- | TRBJ1-1 | many | TRBV7-2 | TGTGCCAGCAGCTTAGAGTCAAACAGAGAAGCTTTCTTT | CASSLESNREAFF
TRBD1 | TRBJ2-7 | many | TRBV5-8 | TGTGCCAGCAGCTCGGGACAGGGGACGGGTTCCTACGAGCAGTACTTC | CASSSGQGTGSYEQYF
TRBD1 | TRBJ2-1 | many | TRBV20-1 | TGCAGTGCTTATAAAACCGGGACAGGGGGTTCCGGTGGTAATGAGCAGTTCTTC | CSAYKTGTGGSGGNEQFF
TRBD1 | TRBJ2-3 | many | TRBV5-1 | TGCGCCAGCAGCAAAGACAGGGTCGGGGACACAGATACGCAGTATTTT | CASSKDRVGDTDTQYF
- | TRBJ2-3 | many | TRBV5-1 | TGCGCCAGCAGCTCCTCACGAGCTAGCACAGATACGCAGTATTTT | CASSSSRASTDTQYF
- | TRBJ1-4 | many | TRBV2 | TGTGCCAGCAGTGACTGGGGGGAGACAGAAAAACTGTTTTTT | CASSDWGETEKLFF
TRBD1 | TRBJ1-1 | many | TRBV20-1 | TGCAGTGCTAGATCAGGACAGGGGGTGAGGACTGAAGCTTTCTTT | CSARSGQGVRTEAFF
- | TRBJ2-5 | many | TRBV5-1 | TGCGCCAGCAGCTTGGGGGCAGATAGCCAAGAGACCCAGTACTTC | CASSLGADSQETQYF
TRBD2 | TRBJ2-1 | few | TRBV11-2 | TGTGCCAGCAGCCGAGGACTAGCGGGGGGGTACAATGAGCAGTTCTTC | CASSRGLAGGYNEQFF
- | TRBJ2-7 | many | TRBV10-3 | TGTGCCATCAGTGACTCCACTAGTCTTGGCGAGCAGTACTTC | CAISDSTSLGEQYF
- | TRBJ1-4 | few | TRBV6-6 | TGTGCCAGCAGTACCCTCTTGGGTGAAAAACTGTTTTTT | CASSTLLGEKLFF
- | TRBJ1-5 | many | TRBV20-1 | TGCAGTGCTAGAGCAGGAGGTTATCAGCCCCAGCATTTT | CSARAGGYQPQHF
- | TRBJ1-1 | many | TRBV14 | TGTGCCAGCAGCCTACGGGGTCCGGGTATAAACACTGAAGCTTTCTTT | CASSLRGPGINTEAFF
- | TRBJ1-5 | - | TRBV20-1 | TGCAGTGATAGTGTCAAGGCCGGGCAGCCCCAGCATTTT | CSDSVKAGQPQHF
TRBD2 | TRBJ2-3 | many | TRBV7-2 | TGTGCCAGCAGCTCTCTACGAGGAGGCGGGAGCCCCCGGGGCTCAGATACGCAGTATTTT | CASSSLRGGGSPRGSDTQYF
TRBD2 | TRBJ2-3 | many | TRBV20-1 | TGCAGTGCTAGAGAAAATAGCGGGGGGGCAGGAGATACGCAGTATTTT | CSARENSGGAGDTQYF
- | TRBJ2-5 | many | TRBV5-8 | TGTGCCAGCAGCTCGATCGACAGGCGGAGTCTAGAGACCCAGTACTTC | CASSSIDRRSLETQYF
TRBD2 | TRBJ2-1 | few | TRBV20-1 | TGCAGTGCTAGTCGGAGCGGGGGCCCAAATGAGCAGTTCTTC | CSASRSGGPNEQFF
- | TRBJ2-6 | many | TRBV20-1 | TGCAGTGCTAGGTATACAGACCCTAACTCTGGGGCCAACGTCCTGACTTTC | CSARYTDPNSGANVLTF
- | TRBJ1-2 | many | TRBV20-1 | TGCAGTGCTAGGAATTCGTTAGGGAGTAACTATGGCTACACCTTC | CSARNSLGSNYGYTF
TRBD1 | TRBJ2-3 | many | TRBV20-1 | TGCAGTGCTAGATCGGGACAGACGGTTACGCAGTATTTT | CSARSGQTVTQYF
- | TRBJ1-4 | - | TRBV5-1 | TGCGCCAGCAGCCCCGGGGGCGGGGATGAAAAACTGTTTTTT | CASSPGGGDEKLFF
TRBD2 | TRBJ2-7 | many | TRBV27 | TGTGCCAGCAGTAGAGCGGGAGGGGGCTACGAGCAGTACTTC | CASSRAGGGYEQYF
- | TRBJ1-1 | many | TRBV4-1 | TGCGCCAGCAGGGATGATAGAAAGGGAGGGAGCGCCACTGAAGCTTTCTTT | CASRDDRKGGSATEAFF
TRBD1 | TRBJ1-2 | many | TRBV5-1 | TGCGCCAGCAGCCTGCAGGGACAGGGGGCTACTGGCTACACCTTC | CASSLQGQGATGYTF
- | TRBJ2-2 | many | TRBV6-2/TRBV6-3 | TGTGCCAGCAGTTCCAGGGCGGGCACCGGGGAGCTGTTTTTT | CASSSRAGTGELFF
- | TRBJ1-3 | many | TRBV5-1 | TGCGCCAGCAGCCGGGACGGCAACTCTGGAAACACCATATATTTT | CASSRDGNSGNTIYF
- | TRBJ2-3 | many | TRBV5-1 | TGCGCCAGCAGCCTGGCCGGCGTAGGCCCAGATACGCAGTATTTT | CASSLAGVGPDTQYF
- | TRBJ1-6 | many | TRBV6-6 | TGTGCCAGCAGCATCCCCGGGAGGGGATATTCACCCCTCCACTTT | CASSIPGRGYSPLHF
TRBD2 | TRBJ2-7 | many | TRBV10-3 | TGTGCCATCGGTTTTAGCGGGAGGGGAGGCGAGCAGTACTTC | CAIGFSGRGGEQYF
TRBD2 | TRBJ2-2 | many | TRBV5-6 | TGTGCCAGCAGCTTGGCCGCAACGGTGGTACTAGCGGAAGCCCCAACGAACACCGGGGAGCTGTTTTTT | CASSLAATVVLAEAPTNTGELFF
TRBD2 | TRBJ2-5 | many | TRBV10-3 | TGTGCCATCAGTGGGACTAGCTCCCAAGAGACCCAGTACTTC | CAISGTSSQETQYF
TRBD2 | TRBJ2-6 | few | TRBV5-1 | TGCGCCAGCAGCTTGCTAGCGGGGGCCGCTGGGGCCAACGTCCTGACTTTC | CASSLLAGAAGANVLTF
TRBD2 | TRBJ2-7 | many | TRBV7-8 | TGTGCCAGCAGCCCCCGGACTAGCGGGATGGGCCTTTACGAGCAGTACTTC | CASSPRTSGMGLYEQYF
- | TRBJ1-1 | many | TRBV5-1 | TGCGCCAGCAGTAGTCAGGATAACACTGAAGCTTTCTTT | CASSSQDNTEAFF
- | TRBJ2-3 | many | TRBV5-1 | TGCGCCAGCAGCTTGGCTGGGGGGTCCGGCACAGATACGCAGTATTTT | CASSLAGGSGTDTQYF
- | TRBJ1-1 | many | TRBV5-1 | TGCGCCAGCAGCTTGGTGGCAGGTAGCGTCACTGAAGCTTTCTTT | CASSLVAGSVTEAFF
TRBD2 | TRBJ2-3 | - | TRBV3-1 | TGTGCCAGCAGCCCCGGGACTAGCGGAGGTCCAGATACGCAGTATTTT | CASSPGTSGGPDTQYF
- | TRBJ2-7 | many | TRBV20-1 | TGCAGTGCTAGACCGGGAGCGAAGGAGCAGTACTTC | CSARPGAKEQYF
TRBD1 | TRBJ1-1 | many | TRBV5-1 | TGCGCCAGCAGCTTGGCCGGGACAGGGGACGTTTGGGGCACTGAAGCTTTCTTT | CASSLAGTGDVWGTEAFF
TRBD2 | TRBJ2-3 | many | TRBV5-1 | TGCGCCAGCAGCTTGGACGGGGGGGCCATTTGGGATACGCAGTATTTT | CASSLDGGAIWDTQYF
- | TRBJ2-6 | many | TRBV20-1 | TGCAGTGCTGTACAGTCTGGGGCCAACGTCCTGACTTTC | CSAVQSGANVLTF
TRBD2 | TRBJ2-1 | many | TRBV10-2 | TGCGCCAGCAGCCCTAGCGGGGGGAATGAGCAGTTCTTC | CASSPSGGNEQFF
- | TRBJ2-1 | many | TRBV6-1 | TGTGCCAGCAGCCTGGGGCGTCGGCAGTTCTTC | CASSLGRRQFF
- | TRBJ1-1 | many | TRBV12-3/TRBV12-4 | TGCGCCAGCAGCTTTTCTGGGAACACTGAAGCTTTCTTT | CASSFSGNTEAFF
- | TRBJ2-7 | - | TRBV6-6 | TGTGCCAGCAGGCAGACAGGACAGATCTACGAGCAGTACTTC | CASRQTGQIYEQYF